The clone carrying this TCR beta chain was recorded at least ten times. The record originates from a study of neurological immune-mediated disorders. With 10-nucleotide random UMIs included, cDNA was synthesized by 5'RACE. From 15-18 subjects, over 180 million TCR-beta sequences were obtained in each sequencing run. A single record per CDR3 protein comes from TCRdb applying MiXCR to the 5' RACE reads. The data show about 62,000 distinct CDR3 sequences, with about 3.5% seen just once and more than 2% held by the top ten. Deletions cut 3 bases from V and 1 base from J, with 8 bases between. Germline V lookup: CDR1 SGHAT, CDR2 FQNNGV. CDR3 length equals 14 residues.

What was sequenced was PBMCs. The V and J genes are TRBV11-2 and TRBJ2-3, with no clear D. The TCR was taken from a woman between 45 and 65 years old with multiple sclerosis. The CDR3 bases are TGTGCCAGCAGCTTGTCTAGAGGCACAGATACGCAGTATTTT. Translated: CASSLSRGTDTQYF.